The sequence of this T cell receptor (beta chain) was determined in a study of regulatory T cells in long-lasting Graves disease. The study, taken as a whole, reports: Only peripheral blood was studied, not thyroid tissue. In persistent patients, shared public clonotypes (more than 2,500) outnumbered those in new patients (almost 1,000). Persistent Graves' patients showed reduced TCR diversity versus newly diagnosed patients.

The CDR3 contains 17 residues. CDR1 and CDR2 from the germline V gene are SGDLS and YYNGEE. Trimming removed 5 bases from V and 4 bases from J; junction bases left unmatched: 11. A note on this clonotype: Its antigen remains unknown.

Time point noted: persistent/refractory GD, antithyroid drugs over 5 years with positive TRAb. From PBMCs, RNA was extracted and then used to make the TCR library. An endocrinology unit in Xi'an, China, supplied the patients. Arm-PCR of CDR3 regions and iRepertoire HTBI primers were the basis on which TCR beta libraries were built. TCRdb reprocessed the multiplex PCR reads via MiXCR and lists one record per CDR3 protein. The table lists a few hundred thousand distinct CDR3 sequences, around 23% of them singletons. The origin of this receptor is a female donor with Graves disease. Sequenced here: peripheral blood mononuclear cells (PBMCs), sampled when the disease was refractory, from a patient treated with antithyroid drugs. The chain joins TRBV9 to TRBJ2-5; 13 nucleotides line up with TRBD2. The CDR3 nucleotides are TGTGCCAGCAGTAAGGAAGTGGGACTAGCGGGAATAGAGACCCAGTACTTC. It yields the protein CASSKEVGLAGIETQYF.